These T cell receptor beta chains were read from a single sample in a study of monozygotic twins with cystic fibrosis. Measured with immunoSEQ multiplex PCR; TCRdb has only the in-frame clones, and not every one. Found here are tens of thousands of clones, approximately 80% of them singletons; the top ten hold roughly 1.7%. Specimen: blood. The receptor source for this set is a girl aged 2-10 years with cystic fibrosis. Both conserved end residues are part of each CDR3.

v_call | cdr3_aa
TRBV30 | CAWSVGRGYGYTF
TRBV6-5 | CASRNGLAGPYEQYF
TRBV7-9 | CASSSGTGGSPLHF
TRBV29-1 | CSVGGFDGPGYTF
TRBV9 | CASSPGVAGTTDTQYF
TRBV6-5 | CASRPWTGVGYEQYF
TRBV27 | CASSLWAGGYNEQFF
TRBV2 | CASSEYGPQHF
TRBV6-4 | CASSVFGGGAPTDTQYF
TRBV2 | CASSEYREARETQYF
TRBV5-1 | CASSSLGDYGYTF